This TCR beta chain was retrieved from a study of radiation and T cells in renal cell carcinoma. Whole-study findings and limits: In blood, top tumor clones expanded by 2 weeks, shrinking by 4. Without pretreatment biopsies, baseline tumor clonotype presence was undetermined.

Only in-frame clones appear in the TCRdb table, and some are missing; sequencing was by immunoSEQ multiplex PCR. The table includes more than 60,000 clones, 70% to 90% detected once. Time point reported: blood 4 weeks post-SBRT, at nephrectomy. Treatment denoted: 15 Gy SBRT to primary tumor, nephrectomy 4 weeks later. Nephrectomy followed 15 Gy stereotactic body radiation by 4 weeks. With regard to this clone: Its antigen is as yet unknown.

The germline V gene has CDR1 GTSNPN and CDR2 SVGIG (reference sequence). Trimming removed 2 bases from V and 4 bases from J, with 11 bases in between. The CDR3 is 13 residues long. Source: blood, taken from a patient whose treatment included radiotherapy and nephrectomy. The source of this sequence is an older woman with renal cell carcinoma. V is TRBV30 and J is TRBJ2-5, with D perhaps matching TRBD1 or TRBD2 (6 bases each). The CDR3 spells CAWSRTAGETQYF. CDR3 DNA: TGTGCCTGGAGTAGGACAGCGGGAGAGACCCAGTACTTC.